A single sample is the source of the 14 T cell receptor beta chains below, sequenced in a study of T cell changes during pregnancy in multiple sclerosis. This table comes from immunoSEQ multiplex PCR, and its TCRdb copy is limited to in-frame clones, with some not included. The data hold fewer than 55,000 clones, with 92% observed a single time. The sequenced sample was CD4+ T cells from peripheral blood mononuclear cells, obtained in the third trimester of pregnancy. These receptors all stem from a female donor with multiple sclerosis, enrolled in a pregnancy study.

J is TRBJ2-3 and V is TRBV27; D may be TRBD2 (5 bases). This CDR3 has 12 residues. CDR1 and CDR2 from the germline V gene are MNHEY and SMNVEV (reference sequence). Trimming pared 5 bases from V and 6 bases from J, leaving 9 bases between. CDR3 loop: CASSPRGDTQYF. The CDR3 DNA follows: TGTGCCAGCAGTCCTCGCGGGGATACGCAGTATTTT.

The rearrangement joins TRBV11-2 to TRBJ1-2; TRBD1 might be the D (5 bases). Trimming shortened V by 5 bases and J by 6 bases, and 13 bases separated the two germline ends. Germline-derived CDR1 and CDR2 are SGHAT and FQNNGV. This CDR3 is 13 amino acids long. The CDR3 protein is CASSPRGRDGYTF. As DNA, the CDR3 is TGTGCCAGCAGCCCCCGGGGGAGGGATGGCTACACCTTC.

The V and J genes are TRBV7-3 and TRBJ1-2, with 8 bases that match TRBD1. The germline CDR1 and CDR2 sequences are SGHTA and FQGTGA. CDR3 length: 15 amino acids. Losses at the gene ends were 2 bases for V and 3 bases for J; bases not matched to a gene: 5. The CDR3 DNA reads TGTGCCAGCAGCTTAGTTCCAGGGGGCGACTATGGCTACACCTTC. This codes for CASSLVPGGDYGYTF.

CDR3 nucleotides: TGTGCCAGTAGTATCAGGGCCACCTATAATTCACCCCTCCACTTT. Residues: CASSIRATYNSPLHF. The gene calls are TRBV19 and TRBJ1-6, with a tentative D call TRBD1 (5 bases). Trimming left V 3 bases short and J 2 bases short, with 8 bases between. The V gene's germline CDR1 is LNHDA and CDR2 SQIVND (reference sequence). CDR3 length: 15 amino acids.

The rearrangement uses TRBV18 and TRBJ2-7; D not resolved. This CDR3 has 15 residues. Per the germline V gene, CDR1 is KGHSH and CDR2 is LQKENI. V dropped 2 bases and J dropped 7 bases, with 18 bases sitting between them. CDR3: CASSPAVAGSGEQYF. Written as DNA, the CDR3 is TGTGCCAGCTCACCAGCTGTAGCCGGGTCCGGGGAGCAGTACTTC.

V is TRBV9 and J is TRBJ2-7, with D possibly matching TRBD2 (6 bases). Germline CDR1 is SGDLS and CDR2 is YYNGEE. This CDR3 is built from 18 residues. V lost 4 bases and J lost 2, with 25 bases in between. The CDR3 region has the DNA TGTGCCAGCAGCCCCCATGCCGCGGGAAGGGGAATACCCTACGAGCAGTACTTC. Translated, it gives CASSPHAAGRGIPYEQYF.

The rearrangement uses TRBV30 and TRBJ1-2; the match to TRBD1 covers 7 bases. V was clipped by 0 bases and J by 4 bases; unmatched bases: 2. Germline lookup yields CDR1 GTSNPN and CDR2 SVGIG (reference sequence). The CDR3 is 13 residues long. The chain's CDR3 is CAWSVGDSYGYTF. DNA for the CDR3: TGTGCCTGGAGTGTTGGGGACAGCTATGGCTACACCTTC.

CDR3 sequence: CASSLGTQVEAFF. CDR3 coding DNA: TGTGCCAGCAGTTTGGGCACCCAAGTGGAAGCTTTCTTT. V gene TRBV6-6 combines with J gene TRBJ1-1; no clear D gene. Germline loops: CDR1 MNHNY, CDR2 SVGAGI (reference sequence). The germline V and J ends were trimmed by 4 bases and 8 bases, with 14 bases remaining between them. The CDR3 totals 13 residues.

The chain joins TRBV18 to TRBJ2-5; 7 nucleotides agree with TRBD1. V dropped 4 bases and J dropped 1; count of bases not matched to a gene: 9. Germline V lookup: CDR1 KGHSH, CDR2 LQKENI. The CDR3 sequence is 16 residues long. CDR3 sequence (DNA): TGTGCCAGCTCACTCACTGCCGGGACAGCCCAAGAGACCCAGTACTTC. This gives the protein CASSLTAGTAQETQYF.

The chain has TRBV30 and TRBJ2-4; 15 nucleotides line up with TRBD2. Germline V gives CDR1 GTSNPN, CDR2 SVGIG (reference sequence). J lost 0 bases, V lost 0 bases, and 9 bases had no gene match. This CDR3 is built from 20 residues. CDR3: CAWSVTGLAGGILAKNIQYF. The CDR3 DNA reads TGTGCCTGGAGTGTAACAGGACTAGCGGGGGGGATACTAGCCAAAAACATTCAGTACTTC.

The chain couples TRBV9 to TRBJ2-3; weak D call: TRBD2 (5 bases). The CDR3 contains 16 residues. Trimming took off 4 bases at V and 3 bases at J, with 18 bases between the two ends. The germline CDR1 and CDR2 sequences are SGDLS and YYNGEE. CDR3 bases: TGTGCCAGCAGCCGCCACGGCGGAGGTCGAACAGATACGCAGTATTTT. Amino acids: CASSRHGGGRTDTQYF.

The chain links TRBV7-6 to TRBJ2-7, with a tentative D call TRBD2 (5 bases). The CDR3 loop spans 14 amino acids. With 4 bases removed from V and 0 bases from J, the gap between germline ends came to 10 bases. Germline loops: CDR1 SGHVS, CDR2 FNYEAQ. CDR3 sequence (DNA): TGTGCCAGCAGCTCACTAGTAAGCTCCTACGAGCAGTACTTC. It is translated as CASSSLVSSYEQYF.

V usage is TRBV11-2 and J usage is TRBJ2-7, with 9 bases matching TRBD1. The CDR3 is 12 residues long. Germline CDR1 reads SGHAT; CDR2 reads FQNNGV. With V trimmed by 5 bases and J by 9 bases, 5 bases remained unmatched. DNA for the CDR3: TGTGCCAGCAGCCCGGGGACAGGGTCGCAGTACTTC. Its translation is CASSPGTGSQYF.

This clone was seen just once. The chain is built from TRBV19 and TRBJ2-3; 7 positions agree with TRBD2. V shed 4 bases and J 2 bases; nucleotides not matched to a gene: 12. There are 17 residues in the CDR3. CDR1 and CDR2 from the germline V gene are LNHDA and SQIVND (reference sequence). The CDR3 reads CASSRRPGTTYTDTQYF. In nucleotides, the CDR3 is TGTGCCAGTAGTAGACGTCCCGGGACTACCTACACAGATACGCAGTATTTT.